The present T cell receptor (beta chain) was sequenced within a study of OX40 agonist ivuxolimab in advanced cancers. Some clones are missing from TCRdb's copy, which holds only in-frame ones; the method was immunoSEQ multiplex PCR. The data contain 55,000 to 90,000 clones, more than 75% of them singletons. Deletions cut 2 bases from V and 6 bases from J, with 8 bases between. CDR1 is SGHTA, CDR2 FQGNSA, per germline. The CDR3 covers 13 residues. The chain uses TRBV7-2 and TRBJ2-1; D unclear. Material: CD4+ or CD8+ T cells sorted from blood, obtained in a trial of the OX40 agonist ivuxolimab. The TCR comes from an adult with an advanced solid tumor such as melanoma, head and neck, liver or kidney cancer. As DNA, the CDR3 is TGTGCCAGCAGCTTAAGTTACGGCAATGAGCAGTTCTTC. It is translated as CASSLSYGNEQFF.